This T cell receptor (beta chain) was recorded in a study of cytomegalovirus exposure and HLA in healthy donors. Study results and caveats: According to an earlier analysis, most TCR beta V segments yielded productive rearrangements about 87% or about 30% of the time. It was shown in a later analysis that HLA-associated TCR beta chains were more clonally expanded than other, equally common chains.

Primers: 60 Vbeta forward and 13 Jbeta reverse. This table comes from immunoSEQ multiplex PCR, and its TCRdb copy is limited to in-frame clones, with some not included. The sample gives about 94,000 clones, 81% of which show up once; about 9.3% is in the top ten. This clone was seen once. Its antigen is currently unknown. The germline CDR1 and CDR2 sequences are SGHVS and FQNEAQ. V was cut by 1 base and J by 3 bases, with 4 bases left in between. This CDR3 is built from 13 residues. This clonotype originated in a human donor in good health. Specimen: PBMCs. V usage is TRBV7-8 and J usage is TRBJ1-3, with D unresolved. In DNA form, the CDR3 reads TGTGCCAGCAGCTTAGGCGGTGGAAACACCATATATTTT. Translated: CASSLGGGNTIYF.